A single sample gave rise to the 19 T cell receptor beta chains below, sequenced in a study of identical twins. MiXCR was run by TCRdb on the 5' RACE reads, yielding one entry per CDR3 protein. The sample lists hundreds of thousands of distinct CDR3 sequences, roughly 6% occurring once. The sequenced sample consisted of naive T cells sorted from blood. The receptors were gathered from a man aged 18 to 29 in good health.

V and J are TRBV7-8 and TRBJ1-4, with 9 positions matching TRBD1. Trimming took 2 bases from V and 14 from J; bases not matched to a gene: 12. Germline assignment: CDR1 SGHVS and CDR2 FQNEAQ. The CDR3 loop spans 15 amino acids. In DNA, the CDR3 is TGTGCCAGCAGCTTAATCGGACAGGGGTCACTGACGCTGTTTTTT. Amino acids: CASSLIGQGSLTLFF.

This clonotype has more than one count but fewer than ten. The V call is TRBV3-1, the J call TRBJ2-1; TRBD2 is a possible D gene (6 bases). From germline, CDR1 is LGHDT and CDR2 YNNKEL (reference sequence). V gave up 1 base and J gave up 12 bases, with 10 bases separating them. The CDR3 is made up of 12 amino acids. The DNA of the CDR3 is TGTGCCAGCAGCCAAGGGCGGGGAATGCAGTTCTTC. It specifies CASSQGRGMQFF.

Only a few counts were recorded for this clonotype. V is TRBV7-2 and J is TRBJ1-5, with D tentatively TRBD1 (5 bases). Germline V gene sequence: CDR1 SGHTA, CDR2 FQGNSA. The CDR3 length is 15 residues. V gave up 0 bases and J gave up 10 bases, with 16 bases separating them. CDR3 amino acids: CASSLAGQGISPQHF. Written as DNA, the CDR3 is TGTGCCAGCAGCTTAGCGGGTCAGGGCATCTCCCCCCAGCATTTT.

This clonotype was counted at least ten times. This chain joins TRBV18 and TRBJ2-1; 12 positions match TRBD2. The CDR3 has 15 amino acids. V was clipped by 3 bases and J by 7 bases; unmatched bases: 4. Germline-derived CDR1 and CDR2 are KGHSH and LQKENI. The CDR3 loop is CASSPTTSGGNEQFF. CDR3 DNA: TGTGCCAGCTCACCCACGACTAGCGGGGGTAATGAGCAGTTCTTC.

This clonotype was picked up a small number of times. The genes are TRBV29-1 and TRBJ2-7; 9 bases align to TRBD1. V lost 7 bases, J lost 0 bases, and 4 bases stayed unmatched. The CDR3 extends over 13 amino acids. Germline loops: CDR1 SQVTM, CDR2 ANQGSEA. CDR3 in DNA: TGCAGCGGCGGGACAGGGCCCTCCTACGAGCAGTACTTC. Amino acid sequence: CSGGTGPSYEQYF.

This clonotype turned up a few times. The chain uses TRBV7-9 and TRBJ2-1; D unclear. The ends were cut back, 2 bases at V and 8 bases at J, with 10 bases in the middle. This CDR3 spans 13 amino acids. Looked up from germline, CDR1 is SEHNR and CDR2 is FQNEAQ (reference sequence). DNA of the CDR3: TGTGCCAGCAGCTTAAACTCCCGCGATGAGCAGTTCTTC. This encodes CASSLNSRDEQFF.

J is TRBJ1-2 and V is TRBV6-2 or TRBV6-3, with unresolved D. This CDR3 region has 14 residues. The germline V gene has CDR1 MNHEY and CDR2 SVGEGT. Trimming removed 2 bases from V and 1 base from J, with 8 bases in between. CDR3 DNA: TGTGCCAGCAGTTACCCGACTCATAACTATGGCTACACCTTC. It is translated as CASSYPTHNYGYTF.

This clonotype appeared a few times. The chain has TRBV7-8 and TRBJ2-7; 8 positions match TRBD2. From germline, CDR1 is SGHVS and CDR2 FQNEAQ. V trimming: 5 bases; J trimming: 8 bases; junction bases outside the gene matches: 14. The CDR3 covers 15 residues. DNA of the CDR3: TGTGCCAGCAGCCCCAAGACTAGCGAGAGAGGGCAGCAGTACTTC. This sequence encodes CASSPKTSERGQQYF.

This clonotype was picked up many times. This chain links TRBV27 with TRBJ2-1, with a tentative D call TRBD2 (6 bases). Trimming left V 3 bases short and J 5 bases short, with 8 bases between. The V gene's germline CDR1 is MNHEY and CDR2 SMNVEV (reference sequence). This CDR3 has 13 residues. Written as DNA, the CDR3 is TGTGCCAGCAGTTTCGGAGGGAACAATGAGCAGTTCTTC. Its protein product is CASSFGGNNEQFF.

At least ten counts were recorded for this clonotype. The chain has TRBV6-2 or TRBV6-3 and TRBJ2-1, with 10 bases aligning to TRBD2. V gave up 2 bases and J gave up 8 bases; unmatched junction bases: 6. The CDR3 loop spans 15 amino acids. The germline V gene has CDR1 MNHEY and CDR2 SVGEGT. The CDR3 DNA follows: TGTGCCAGCAGTTACCCTAGCGGGAGTGACCATGAGCAGTTCTTC. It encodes CASSYPSGSDHEQFF.

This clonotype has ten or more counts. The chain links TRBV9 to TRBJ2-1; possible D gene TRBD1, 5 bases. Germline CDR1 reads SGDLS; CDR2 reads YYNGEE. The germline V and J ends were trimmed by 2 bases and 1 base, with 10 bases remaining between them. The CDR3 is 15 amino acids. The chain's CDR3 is CASSVSGPSYNEQFF. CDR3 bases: TGTGCCAGCAGCGTTTCAGGGCCGTCCTACAATGAGCAGTTCTTC.

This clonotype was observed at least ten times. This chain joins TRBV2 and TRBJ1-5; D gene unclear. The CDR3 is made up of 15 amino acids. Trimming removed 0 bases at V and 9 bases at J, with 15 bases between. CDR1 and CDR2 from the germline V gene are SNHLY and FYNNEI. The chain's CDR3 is CASSEAVGGLRPQHF. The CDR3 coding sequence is TGTGCCAGCAGTGAAGCGGTAGGAGGGTTGCGGCCCCAGCATTTT. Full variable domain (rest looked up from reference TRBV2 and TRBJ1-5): EPEVTQTPSHQVTQMGQEVILRCVPISNHLYFYWYRQILGQKVEFLVSFYNNEISEKSEIFDDQFSVERPDGSNFTLKIRSTKLEDSAMYFCASSEAVGGLRPQHFGDGTRLSIL.

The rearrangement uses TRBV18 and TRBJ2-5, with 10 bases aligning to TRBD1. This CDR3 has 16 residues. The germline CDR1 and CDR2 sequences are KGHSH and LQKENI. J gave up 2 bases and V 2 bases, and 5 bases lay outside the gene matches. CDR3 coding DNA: TGTGCCAGCTCACCAAGAGGGACAGGGGAACAAGAGACCCAGTACTTC. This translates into CASSPRGTGEQETQYF.

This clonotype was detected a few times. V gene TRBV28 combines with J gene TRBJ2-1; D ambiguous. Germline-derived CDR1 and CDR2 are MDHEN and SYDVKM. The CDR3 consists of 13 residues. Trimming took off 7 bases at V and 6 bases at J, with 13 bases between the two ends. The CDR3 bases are TGTGCCAGCATCGGTTACCGCTCCAATGAGCAGTTCTTC. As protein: CASIGYRSNEQFF.

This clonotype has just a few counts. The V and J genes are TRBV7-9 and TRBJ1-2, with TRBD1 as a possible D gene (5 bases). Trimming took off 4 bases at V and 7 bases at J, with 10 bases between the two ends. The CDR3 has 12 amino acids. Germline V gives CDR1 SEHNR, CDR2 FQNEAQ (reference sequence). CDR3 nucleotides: TGTGCCAGCAGCTACTCAGGGAGTGGCTACACCTTC. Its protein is CASSYSGSGYTF.

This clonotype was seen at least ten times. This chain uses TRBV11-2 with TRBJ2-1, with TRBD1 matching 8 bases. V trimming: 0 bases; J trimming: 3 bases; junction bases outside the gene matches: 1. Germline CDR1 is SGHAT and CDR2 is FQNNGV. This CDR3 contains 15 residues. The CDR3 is CASSLDTGGYNEQFF. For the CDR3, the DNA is TGTGCCAGCAGCTTAGATACAGGGGGCTACAATGAGCAGTTCTTC. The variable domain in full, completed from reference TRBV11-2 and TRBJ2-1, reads EAGVAQSPRYKIIEKRQSVAFWCNPISGHATLYWYQQILGQGPKLLIQFQNNGVVDDSQLPKDRFSAERLKGVDSTLKIQPAKLEDSAVYLCASSLDTGGYNEQFFGPGTRLTVL.

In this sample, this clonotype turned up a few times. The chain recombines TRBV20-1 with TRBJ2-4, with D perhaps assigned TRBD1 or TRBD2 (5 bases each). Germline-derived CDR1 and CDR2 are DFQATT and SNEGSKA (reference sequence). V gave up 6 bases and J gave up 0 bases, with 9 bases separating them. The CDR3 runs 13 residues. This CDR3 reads CSATGTAKNIQYF. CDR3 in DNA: TGCAGTGCCACCGGGACAGCCAAAAACATTCAGTACTTC.

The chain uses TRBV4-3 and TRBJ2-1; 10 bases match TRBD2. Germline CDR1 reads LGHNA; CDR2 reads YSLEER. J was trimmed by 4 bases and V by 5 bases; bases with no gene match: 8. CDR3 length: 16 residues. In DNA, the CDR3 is TGCGCCAGCAGCTCTGGTAGCGGGGGGTCATACAATGAGCAGTTCTTC. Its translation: CASSSGSGGSYNEQFF.

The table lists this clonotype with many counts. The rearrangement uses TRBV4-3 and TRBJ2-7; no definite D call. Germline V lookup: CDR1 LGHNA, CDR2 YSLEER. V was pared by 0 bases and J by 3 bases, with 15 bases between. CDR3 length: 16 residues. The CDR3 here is CASSQDRPPPYYEQYF. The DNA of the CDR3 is TGCGCCAGCAGCCAAGATCGACCTCCTCCCTACTACGAGCAGTACTTC.